Shown below are 21 T cell receptor beta chains from a single sample sequenced in a study of beta chain features in type 1 diabetes. Study-wide results and limits: Significant though moderate, a shortening of TCRB CDR3s appeared in all four CD4+ subsets of Type 1 diabetes patients.

For these receptors, no antigen is known. As every portion of the isolated RNA was reverse transcribed, the sequencing read expressed TCRB transcripts. The table came from immunoSEQ multiplex PCR; TCRdb's copy has only in-frame clones and leaves some out. Of about 250,000 clones in the sample, about a tenth are singletons; the top ten hold approximately 0.017%. What was sequenced was naive CD4+ T cells from blood. All receptors derive from a man younger than 40 with type 1 diabetes.

The chain uses TRBV2 and TRBJ2-5, with TRBD1 matching 8 bases. J lost 5 bases, V lost 5 bases, and 10 bases had no gene match. The V gene's germline CDR1 is SNHLY and CDR2 FYNNEI. The CDR3 contains 15 residues. CDR3 in amino acids: CASSSTGGSWETQYF. In DNA, the CDR3 is TGTGCCAGCAGTTCCACAGGGGGATCTTGGGAGACCCAGTACTTC.

In its sample, this clone was seen a few times. The rearrangement uses TRBV7-2 and TRBJ1-6, with a weak D call TRBD1 (6 bases). Trimming stripped 5 bases from V and 3 bases from J, with 14 bases between. There are 16 residues in the CDR3. Per the germline V gene, CDR1 is SGHTA and CDR2 is FQGNSA. The CDR3 bases are TGTGCCAGCAGCCCAAGGTCCAGGGGCTATAATTCACCCCTCCACTTT. Amino acid sequence: CASSPRSRGYNSPLHF.

The chain couples TRBV18 to TRBJ2-7, with 9 bases matching TRBD1. The CDR3 is made up of 14 amino acids. Losses at the gene ends were 6 bases for V and 4 bases for J; bases not matched to a gene: 7. Germline V lookup: CDR1 KGHSH, CDR2 LQKENI. The chain's CDR3 is CASSQEQGAYEQYF. The DNA of the CDR3 is TGTGCCAGCTCGCAGGAACAGGGGGCTTACGAGCAGTACTTC.

This clone was observed a few times. The chain uses TRBV27 and TRBJ2-7, with D maybe TRBD2 (6 bases). The germline CDR1 and CDR2 sequences are MNHEY and SMNVEV (reference sequence). The CDR3 contains 12 residues. V gave up 6 bases and J gave up 12 bases, with 18 bases separating them. CDR3 DNA: TGTGCCAGCAGGGTCGGGAGCTGGGTAGGGTACTTC. Translating gives CASRVGSWVGYF.

The table lists this clone with a few counts. J is TRBJ2-1 and V is TRBV7-2; D not certain. Trimming took off 5 bases at V and 5 bases at J, with 10 bases between the two ends. Germline V gene data show CDR1 as SGHTA and CDR2 as FQGNSA. CDR3 length: 13 amino acids. CDR3: CASSLTSNNEQFF. In DNA form, the CDR3 reads TGTGCCAGCAGCCTTACCTCTAACAATGAGCAGTTCTTC.

This clone was observed a few times. The chain combines TRBV5-1 with TRBJ2-1; TRBD2 agrees at 10 bases. The CDR3 extends over 15 amino acids. The germline CDR1 and CDR2 sequences are SGHRS and YFSETQ. V shed 0 bases, J shed 9 bases, and the junction held 6 bases outside the gene matches. DNA for the CDR3: TGCGCCAGCAGCTTGGCAGGGACTAGCGAGTCTGAGCAGTTCTTC. Translated: CASSLAGTSESEQFF.

This clone was picked up a small number of times. The rearrangement joins TRBV7-3 to TRBJ2-7, with TRBD1 matching over 9 bases. The CDR3 runs to 14 residues. Germline V gene data show CDR1 as SGHTA and CDR2 as FQGTGA. Germline trimming cut 6 bases from V and 2 bases from J; bases unmatched to any gene: 5. The CDR3 spells CASSTGTGPYEQYF. The CDR3 DNA is TGTGCCAGCAGTACCGGGACAGGGCCCTACGAGCAGTACTTC.

The chain uses TRBV30 and TRBJ2-7; the match to TRBD2 covers 13 bases. Trimming cost V 3 bases and J 2 bases; bases outside gene matches: 1. The germline V gene encodes CDR1 GTSNPN and CDR2 SVGIG (reference sequence). The CDR3 spans 14 residues. The CDR3 loop reads CAWRTSGGPYEQYF. The CDR3 DNA reads TGTGCCTGGAGGACTAGCGGGGGGCCCTACGAGCAGTACTTC.

The V and J genes are TRBV7-9 and TRBJ2-7; D might be TRBD2 (5 bases). Germline V gene data show CDR1 as SEHNR and CDR2 as FQNEAQ (reference sequence). The CDR3 extends over 14 amino acids. The V end lost 1 base, the J end lost 5 bases, and 12 bases lay between the germline ends. The CDR3 nucleotides are TGTGCCAGCAGCTTAGTCAGCGGAGTTAACGAGCAGTACTTC. Protein: CASSLVSGVNEQYF.

This chain links TRBV30 with TRBJ1-4; D gene uncertain. The CDR3 spans 13 residues. Germline CDR1 reads GTSNPN; CDR2 reads SVGIG (reference sequence). V lost 3 bases, J lost 10 bases, and 15 bases lay in between. The CDR3 is CAWRPPPTGKLFF. The CDR3, as DNA: TGTGCCTGGAGGCCCCCGCCGACTGGAAAACTGTTTTTT.

The V gene is TRBV5-1, the J gene TRBJ2-1; D call uncertain. Trimming removed 4 bases at V and 2 bases at J, with 10 bases between. Germline loops: CDR1 SGHRS, CDR2 YFSETQ. This CDR3 is built from 14 residues. In DNA form, the CDR3 reads TGCGCCAGCAGCGAGACTCTTGCCTACAATGAGCAGTTCTTC. Encoded protein: CASSETLAYNEQFF.

The chain employs TRBV9 and TRBJ2-3; no clear D gene. This CDR3 region has 14 residues. Germline V gene data show CDR1 as SGDLS and CDR2 as YYNGEE. Trimming took off 0 bases at V and 6 bases at J, with 11 bases between the two ends. CDR3 region: CASSVVPLGDTQYF. In nucleotides, the CDR3 is TGTGCCAGCAGCGTAGTCCCCCTAGGTGATACGCAGTATTTT.

This clone was counted only a few times. The genes are TRBV5-6 and TRBJ1-6; 8 bases fit TRBD1. This CDR3 region has 14 residues. The ends lost 4 bases at V and 11 bases at J; junction bases unmatched: 8. CDR1 is SGHDT, CDR2 YYEEEE, per germline. The CDR3 is CASSLRTGRTPLHF. DNA for the CDR3: TGTGCCAGCAGCCTTAGGACAGGGAGGACACCCCTCCACTTT.

This chain connects TRBV2 to TRBJ2-2; 8 bases are a match to TRBD1. With V trimmed by 1 base and J by 6 bases, 4 bases remained unmatched. CDR3 length: 15 amino acids. Germline V gives CDR1 SNHLY, CDR2 FYNNEI. The CDR3 region has the DNA TGTGCCAGCAGTGAAGGACAGGGGTGGGCCGGGGAGCTGTTTTTT. Amino acids: CASSEGQGWAGELFF.

This clone was counted only a few times. The V and J genes are TRBV13 and TRBJ1-4; 7 bases map to TRBD1. Germline trimming cut 5 bases from V and 9 bases from J; bases unmatched to any gene: 9. CDR3 size: 14 residues. Germline CDR1 PRHDT, CDR2 FYEKMQ (reference sequence). The CDR3: CASSVDRATQKLFF. The DNA for the CDR3 is TGTGCCAGCAGCGTAGACAGGGCGACGCAAAAACTGTTTTTT.

V gene TRBV18 combines with J gene TRBJ2-3; D possibly corresponds to TRBD1 (5 bases). The V gene's germline CDR1 is KGHSH and CDR2 LQKENI. V was shortened by 4 bases and J by 9 bases, with 14 bases between the two germline ends. The length of the CDR3 is 13 residues. The CDR3 sequence: CASSQEGETTQYF. The CDR3 DNA follows: TGTGCCAGCTCACAAGAAGGGGAAACGACGCAGTATTTT.

This clone was observed a few times. The chain has TRBV18 and TRBJ2-7, with TRBD1 matching over 9 bases. V was pared by 5 bases and J by 2 bases, with 7 bases of the junction left unmatched. The CDR3 has 15 amino acids. Germline assignment: CDR1 KGHSH and CDR2 LQKENI. The CDR3 coding sequence is TGTGCCAGCTCATCTACCGGGACAGGGCCCTACGAGCAGTACTTC. Translated, it gives CASSSTGTGPYEQYF.

The chain joins TRBV9 to TRBJ1-1, with D perhaps TRBD1 (6 bases). Trimming pared 4 bases from V and 2 bases from J, leaving 12 bases between. Germline lookup yields CDR1 SGDLS and CDR2 YYNGEE. This CDR3 has 14 residues. CDR3 sequence: CASSPRTDNTEAFF. The CDR3 nucleotides are TGTGCCAGCAGCCCCCGGACAGATAACACTGAAGCTTTCTTT.

This chain joins TRBV5-1 and TRBJ2-3; TRBD2 aligns across 12 bases. CDR3 size: 17 residues. Germline CDR1 is SGHRS and CDR2 is YFSETQ. J was trimmed by 2 bases and V by 4 bases; bases with no gene match: 8. This CDR3 reads CASSILTSGGYTDTQYF. The CDR3 bases are TGCGCCAGCAGCATTTTGACTAGCGGGGGCTACACAGATACGCAGTATTTT.

The chain's CDR3 is CASSLSGQAQPQHF. The CDR3 coding sequence is TGTGCCAGCAGCTTATCGGGACAGGCCCAGCCCCAGCATTTT. The gene calls are TRBV5-6 and TRBJ1-5; 8 nucleotides line up with TRBD1. Germline V gene data show CDR1 as SGHDT and CDR2 as YYEEEE. The CDR3 length is 14 residues. Trimming removed 2 bases from V and 7 bases from J; junction bases left unmatched: 5.

This clone was picked up a small number of times. The rearrangement uses TRBV9 and TRBJ1-6, with D maybe TRBD1 (6 bases). The CDR3 sequence is 15 residues long. Looked up from germline, CDR1 is SGDLS and CDR2 is YYNGEE. Trimming stripped 1 base from V and 7 bases from J, with 12 bases between. The CDR3 here is CASSVTGTPNSPLHF. The CDR3 region has the DNA TGTGCCAGCAGCGTAACCGGGACACCGAATTCACCCCTCCACTTT.